This T cell receptor beta chain was recorded in a study of shared clonotypes between healthy human individuals. The germline CDR1 and CDR2 sequences are WNHNN and SYGVQD (reference sequence). This CDR3 is 15 amino acids long. J lost 4 bases, V lost 3 bases, and 5 bases had no gene match. Study outcomes and limitations: Sorted-subset sequencing was shown by rarefaction to be incomplete despite large depth. Genetic and exposure-history diversity was limited by the small donor number.

Of note for this clone: The antigen is undetermined.

TCRdb keeps only in-frame clones here, not all; method: immunoSEQ multiplex PCR. Of 300,000 to 400,000 clones in the sample, less than 85% are singletons; the top ten hold about a tenth. Sequenced: memory CD4+ T cells sorted from blood. Subset noted: CD45RA-negative fraction. This sequence originates from a young man in good health. The rearrangement links TRBV10-1 to TRBJ2-1; TRBD2 matches at 8 bases. The CDR3 DNA is TGCGCCAGCAGTGATCGGGCTAGCGGGTACAATGAGCAGTTCTTC. Translating gives CASSDRASGYNEQFF.